This T cell receptor beta chain was observed in a study of T cell responses to AZD1222 COVID-19 vaccine. Across the whole study: Pooled together were second doses at about 4 or about 12 weeks.

Clones were read by immunoSEQ multiplex PCR, and TCRdb kept only the in-frame ones, dropping some. Of fewer than 55,000 clones detected, 83% appear once; the ten largest clones hold over 40%. About this clone itself: No antigen is known for it.

Regarding the study as a whole: Baseline seropositivity characterized only a handful of AZD1222 recipients. Clonal diversity may have been underestimated, and the donors were mostly white British, with more females than males.

The CDR3 covers 13 residues. Germline V CDR1 and CDR2: MDHEN, SYDVKM. V was trimmed by 11 bases and J by 2 bases, leaving 15 bases between them. Source: peripheral blood, taken on day 0 of AZD1222 vaccination. This clonotype was sampled from an adult in good health. V is TRBV28 and J is TRBJ1-2; tentative D call: TRBD1 (5 bases). In DNA, the CDR3 is TGTGCCGGGGGTCGGGAGGGGAACTATGGCTACACCTTC. Translation gives CAGGREGNYGYTF.